Following are 22 T cell receptor beta chains from one sample sequenced in a study of liver allograft versus peripheral blood T cells. Study in general: Comparing T cell receptor repertoires in transplanted livers with those in recipients' peripheral blood was part of the design.

MiXCR was run by TCRdb on the reads, yielding one entry per CDR3 protein. This sample has 550 to 650 distinct CDR3 sequences; about 15% occur once, and the top ten carry 15% to 20%. The source of these receptors is a human patient who had a liver transplant. Some of the T cells may derive from the graft donor.

This clonotype counts as large. The genes are TRBV10-3 and TRBJ2-2; D perhaps matches TRBD2 (6 bases). The CDR3 consists of 15 residues. V gave up 4 bases and J gave up 4 bases, with 13 bases separating them. Germline assignment: CDR1 ENHRY and CDR2 SYGVKD. The CDR3 sequence is CAISGRGSPTGELFF. CDR3 nucleotides: TGTGCCATCAGTGGGAGGGGCTCGCCCACCGGGGAGCTGTTTTTT.

In this sample, this clonotype is large. This chain links TRBV7-2 with TRBJ2-1, with 7 bases that match TRBD2. This CDR3 is built from 13 residues. J gave up 8 bases and V 3 bases, and 4 bases lay outside the gene matches. CDR1 and CDR2 from the germline V gene are SGHTA and FQGNSA. The CDR3 DNA sequence: TGTGCCAGCAGCTTTTGGGGGGGTCATGAGCAGTTCTTC. This gives the protein CASSFWGGHEQFF.

On this clonotype itself: This likely reflects a read error, since a far larger clone is one base away. This chain links TRBV6-1 with TRBJ1-3; TRBD1 agrees at 9 bases. V lost 6 bases, J lost 4 bases, and 4 bases stayed unmatched. From germline, CDR1 is MNHNS and CDR2 SASEGT. The CDR3 runs to 14 residues. CDR3 nucleotides: TGTGCCAGCAGCGCGGGACAGGGAGGAAACACCATATATTTT. Translating it yields CASSAGQGGNTIYF.

This clonotype is judged medium-sized (0.01 to 0.1%). The chain combines TRBV20-1 with TRBJ1-2, with 8 bases identical to TRBD1. Germline CDR1 DFQATT, CDR2 SNEGSKA (reference sequence). The junction had 8 bases not matched to a gene; V was cut back by 1 base and J by 7 bases. The CDR3 length is 14 residues. CDR3 loop: CSARAGRGLGGYTF. As DNA, the CDR3 is TGCAGTGCTAGAGCGGGCAGGGGGCTAGGTGGCTACACCTTC.

About this clonotype: A far larger clone is just one base off, so this is likely a read error. The chain couples TRBV12-3 or TRBV12-4 to TRBJ2-7; TRBD1 or TRBD2 may be the D gene (5 bases each). With 6 bases removed from V and 7 bases from J, the gap between germline ends came to 22 bases. CDR3 length equals 15 residues. In DNA form, the CDR3 reads TGTGCCAGCAGCCCGGGGCGCCCTGCCTCTTGGGAGCAGTACTTC. It yields the protein CASSPGRPASWEQYF.

This clonotype is large within its sample. The chain joins TRBV20-1 to TRBJ1-2, with D possibly matching TRBD1 (5 bases). Germline loops: CDR1 DFQATT, CDR2 SNEGSKA (reference sequence). V dropped 6 bases and J dropped 8 bases, with 13 bases sitting between them. This CDR3 is 11 amino acids long. The CDR3 nucleotides are TGCAGTGCAACCGGGACGGCCGGCTACACCTTC. Translation: CSATGTAGYTF.

Within the sample, this clonotype is large. The chain has TRBV6-1 and TRBJ2-1; D gene ambiguous. The CDR3 spans 12 residues. V was cut by 5 bases and J by 5 bases, with 7 bases left in between. The germline V gene encodes CDR1 MNHNS and CDR2 SASEGT. The CDR3 DNA follows: TGTGCCAGCAGTCCCCGAAACAATGAGCAGTTCTTC. Amino acids: CASSPRNNEQFF.

Sample share makes this clonotype medium-sized. The gene calls are TRBV7-9 and TRBJ2-7; D possibly corresponds to TRBD2 (5 bases). Germline lookup yields CDR1 SEHNR and CDR2 FQNEAQ (reference sequence). The CDR3 loop spans 13 amino acids. The germline V and J ends were trimmed by 5 bases and 4 bases, with 12 bases remaining between them. CDR3 coding DNA: TGTGCCAGCAGCCGACTTACTAGTTACGAGCAGTACTTC. The encoded protein is CASSRLTSYEQYF.

For this clonotype: The likely explanation is a read error, given a far larger clone one base away. The chain couples TRBV6-1 to TRBJ2-1; 11 bases match TRBD2. This CDR3 is 15 amino acids long. Germline CDR1 MNHNS, CDR2 SASEGT. The V and J ends lost 5 bases and 7 bases, in that order; junction bases with no gene match: 7. CDR3 sequence reads: CASSYSGGDRNEQFF. CDR3 bases: TGTGCCAGCAGTTATAGCGGGGGGGACAGAAATGAGCAGTTCTTC.

This clonotype is medium-sized (0.01 to 0.1%) in the sample. V usage is TRBV5-4 and J usage is TRBJ2-3; the match to TRBD2 covers 11 bases. V lost 4 bases and J lost 7; bases outside the gene matches: 5. Germline V lookup: CDR1 SGHNT, CDR2 YYREEE (reference sequence). The CDR3 contains 14 residues. CDR3 loop: CASSALAGEHTQYF. The CDR3 DNA sequence: TGTGCCAGCAGCGCACTAGCGGGGGAGCATACGCAGTATTTT.

This clonotype is deemed large. The rearrangement uses TRBV14 and TRBJ1-2; tentative D call: TRBD1 (5 bases). Germline V gene sequence: CDR1 SGHDN, CDR2 FVKESK. CDR3 length equals 14 residues. V dropped 2 bases and J dropped 4 bases, with 11 bases sitting between them. The chain's CDR3 is CASSQSGTFYGYTF. The CDR3 DNA is TGTGCCAGCAGCCAATCCGGGACTTTCTATGGCTACACCTTC.

Relative to its sample, this clonotype is large. The rearrangement joins TRBV28 to TRBJ1-2; D ambiguous. The V gene's germline CDR1 is MDHEN and CDR2 SYDVKM. V was trimmed by 1 base and J by 0 bases, leaving 12 bases between them. The CDR3 extends over 16 amino acids. For the CDR3, the DNA is TGTGCCAGCAGTTTATTAATGGGAGGGTCTAACTATGGCTACACCTTC. Its translation: CASSLLMGGSNYGYTF.

Sample share makes this clonotype medium-sized. The chain carries TRBV27 and TRBJ1-1; a possible D gene is TRBD1 (5 bases). The V gene's germline CDR1 is MNHEY and CDR2 SMNVEV (reference sequence). Trimming stripped 6 bases from V and 0 bases from J, with 20 bases between. CDR3 length: 17 amino acids. This chain's CDR3 is CASRPESRGGVNTEAFF. The CDR3 DNA reads as TGTGCCAGCAGGCCCGAGAGTCGGGGCGGGGTGAACACTGAAGCTTTCTTT.

This clonotype showed up just a few times. The chain employs TRBV3-1 and TRBJ2-3; possibly TRBD1 for D (5 bases). This CDR3 is 15 amino acids long. Germline V gene lookup returns CDR1 LGHDT and CDR2 YNNKEL (reference sequence). The ends were cut back, 4 bases at V and 8 bases at J, with 19 bases in the middle. CDR3 amino acids: CASSPIGGAQGTQYF. The CDR3 DNA follows: TGTGCCAGCAGCCCGATTGGCGGTGCGCAGGGTACGCAGTATTTT.

This clonotype is categorized as medium-sized. For the CDR3, the DNA is TGTGCCAGCAGCGTAAATACAGGGCGCAATGAAAAACTGTTTTTT. Translating it yields CASSVNTGRNEKLFF. This chain uses TRBV9 with TRBJ1-4, with D maybe TRBD1 (6 bases). There are 15 residues in the CDR3. Trimming took off 1 base at V and 5 bases at J, with 12 bases between the two ends. CDR1 is SGDLS, CDR2 YYNGEE, per germline.

This chain links TRBV18 with TRBJ2-7, with 9 bases fitting TRBD1. This CDR3 region has 15 residues. Per germline, CDR1 KGHSH and CDR2 LQKENI. V was clipped by 5 bases and J by 0 bases; unmatched bases: 5. The CDR3 is CASSGQGSSSYEQYF. CDR3 DNA sequence: TGTGCCAGCTCAGGACAGGGGAGCTCCTCCTACGAGCAGTACTTC.

This clonotype rates as large. A read error may account for a junction end that differs from germline. This chain joins TRBV14 and TRBJ1-1; TRBD1 might be the D (6 bases). The CDR3 has 13 amino acids. Looked up from germline, CDR1 is SGHDN and CDR2 is FVKESK. The CDR3 protein is CASCHDRLGEAFF. For the CDR3, the DNA is TGTGCCAGCTGCCACGACAGGTTAGGGGAAGCTTTCTTT.

In its sample, this clonotype ranks as large (0.1 to 1%). The chain couples TRBV6-2 or TRBV6-3 to TRBJ1-5, with no clear D. Germline V CDR1 and CDR2: MNHEY, SVGEGT. V was shortened by 7 bases and J by 7 bases, with 14 bases between the two germline ends. CDR3 length: 13 amino acids. The CDR3 spells CASNLEWGQPQHF. The CDR3 nucleotides read TGTGCCAGCAACCTGGAATGGGGACAGCCCCAGCATTTT.

This clonotype counts as medium-sized. This chain links TRBV3-1 with TRBJ1-1; no clear D gene. The CDR3 runs to 13 residues. Germline values: CDR1 LGHDT, CDR2 YNNKEL (reference sequence). Deletions cut 1 base from V and 0 bases from J, with 3 bases between. This CDR3 reads CASSQVVNTEAFF. The CDR3, as DNA: TGTGCCAGCAGCCAAGTGGTGAACACTGAAGCTTTCTTT.

This clonotype is medium-sized in the sample. The V and J genes are TRBV20-1 and TRBJ2-5, with TRBD2 matching over 14 bases. Germline CDR1 and CDR2: DFQATT and SNEGSKA (reference sequence). The CDR3 is 17 amino acids. V lost 5 bases, J lost 1 base, and 9 bases stayed unmatched. The CDR3: CSAFRTSGGRIQETQYF. As DNA, the CDR3 is TGCAGTGCTTTTCGGACTAGCGGGGGGCGGATCCAAGAGACCCAGTACTTC.

Note on this clonotype: This likely came from a read error, as a far larger clone is one base away. The chain uses TRBV10-3 and TRBJ1-4, with D possibly TRBD1 on 6 matching bases. Trimming stripped 6 bases from V and 8 bases from J, with 16 bases between. Germline V gene lookup returns CDR1 ENHRY and CDR2 SYGVKD. The CDR3 is 14 amino acids. This chain's CDR3 is CAIRRGGREEKLFF. In nucleotides, the CDR3 is TGTGCCATCAGGAGGGGGGGGCGCGAAGAAAAACTGTTTTTT.

In its sample, this clonotype ranks as medium-sized. The chain's CDR3 is CASSSRKGHNEQFF. CDR3 nucleotide sequence: TGTGCCAGCAGCTCCCGGAAGGGGCACAATGAGCAGTTCTTC. This sequence joins TRBV11-1 and TRBJ2-1; D perhaps matches TRBD1 (5 bases). Per germline, CDR1 SGHAT and CDR2 FQDESV (reference sequence). The V and J ends lost 4 bases and 5 bases respectively, with 12 bases between them. This CDR3 comprises 14 residues.